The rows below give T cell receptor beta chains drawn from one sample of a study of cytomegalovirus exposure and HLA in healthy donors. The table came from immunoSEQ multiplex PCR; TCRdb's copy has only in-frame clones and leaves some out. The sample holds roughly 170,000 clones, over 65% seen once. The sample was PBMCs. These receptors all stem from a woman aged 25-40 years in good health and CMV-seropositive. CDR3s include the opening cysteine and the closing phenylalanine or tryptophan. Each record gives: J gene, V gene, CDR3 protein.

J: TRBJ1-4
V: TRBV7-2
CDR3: CASSSSTGGPEKLFF

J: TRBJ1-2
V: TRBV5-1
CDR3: CASSLVRDSYGYTF

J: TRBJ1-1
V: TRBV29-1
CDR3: CSVVEGWNTEAFF

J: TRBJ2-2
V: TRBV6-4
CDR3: CASSDSGDTGELFF

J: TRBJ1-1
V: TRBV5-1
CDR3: CASSFGTGGTEAFF

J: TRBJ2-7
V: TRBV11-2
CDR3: CASSLGRVGEQYF

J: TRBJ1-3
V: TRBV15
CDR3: CATSRSDSGNTIYF

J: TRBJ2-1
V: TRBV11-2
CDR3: CASSLQGQGTRQFF

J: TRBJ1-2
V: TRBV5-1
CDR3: CASSFAGEPRGYTF

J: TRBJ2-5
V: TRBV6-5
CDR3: CASRADRGQETQYF

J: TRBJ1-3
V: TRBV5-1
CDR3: CASSNTGTSGNTIYF

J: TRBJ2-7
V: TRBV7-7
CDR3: CASSRTVASYEQYF

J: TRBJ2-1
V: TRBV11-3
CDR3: CASTGGAGNEQFF

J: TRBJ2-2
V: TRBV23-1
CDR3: CASSQSFPGQGDTGELFF

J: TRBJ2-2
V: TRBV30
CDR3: CAWSRDRGWANTGELFF

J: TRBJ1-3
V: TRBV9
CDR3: CASSVGQGSGNTIYF

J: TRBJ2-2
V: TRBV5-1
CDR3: CASSLRGRDTGELFF

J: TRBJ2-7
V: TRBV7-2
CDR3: CASSFRGSLYEQYF

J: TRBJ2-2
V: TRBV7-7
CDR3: CASSLPAGELFF

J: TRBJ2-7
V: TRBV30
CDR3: CWPEGTPIYEQYF

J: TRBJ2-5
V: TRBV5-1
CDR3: CASSPGTSGGGSWETQYF